This T cell receptor (beta chain) was identified during a study of cytomegalovirus exposure and HLA in healthy donors. Study outcomes and limitations: The productive fraction for most TCR beta V segments was about 90% or about 30% in an earlier analysis. TCR beta sequences reportedly predicted most subjects' HLA-A and HLA-B alleles accurately.

The ends were cut back, 5 bases at V and 4 bases at J, with 14 bases in the middle. This CDR3 comprises 14 residues. CDR1 and CDR2 (germline): MRHNA, SNTAGT. For this clone: Its antigen remains unidentified.

PCR involved 60 Vbeta and 13 Jbeta primers. TCRdb's copy holds only in-frame clones and misses some; the assay was immunoSEQ multiplex PCR. This sample has 130,000 or so clones; around 70% occur once, and the top ten carry 2.1%. Sequencing was performed on PBMCs. The gene calls are TRBV6-4 and TRBJ1-1; D gene unclear. This receptor was taken from a middle-aged woman in good health and CMV-seropositive. The chain's CDR3 is CASSPSLGSTEAFF. The DNA for the CDR3 is TGTGCCAGCAGTCCGTCACTCGGGTCCACTGAAGCTTTCTTT.